These 12 T cell receptor beta chains came from one sample sequenced in a study of T cells in Graves' hyperthyroidism and ophthalmopathy. The investigators amplified TCR beta CDR3 regions from RNA transcripts. HTBI primers drove first-round RT-PCR of the TCR CDR3. Via MiXCR, TCRdb re-called the multiplex PCR reads, giving one row per CDR3 protein. The sample lists under 750,000 distinct CDR3 sequences; around 20% were seen once. The sample taken for sequencing was blood. Source of these receptors: a woman in her forties or fifties with Graves' hyperthyroidism that later progressed to Graves' ophthalmopathy.

Ten or more counts support this clonotype. The rearrangement uses TRBV3-1 and TRBJ2-3; TRBD2 matches at 10 bases. Trimming at V came to 2 bases and at J to 4 bases, leaving 6 bases not matched to a gene. Germline values: CDR1 LGHDT, CDR2 YNNKEL (reference sequence). The CDR3 covers 16 residues. The DNA for the CDR3 is TGTGCCAGCAGCCAACGGACTAGCGGTAATTCAGATACGCAGTATTTT. Translated, it gives CASSQRTSGNSDTQYF.

The J gene is TRBJ1-2, the V gene TRBV19, with unresolved D. V was pared by 7 bases and J by 2 bases, with 14 bases between. This CDR3 comprises 14 residues. Germline CDR1 and CDR2: LNHDA and SQIVND (reference sequence). The CDR3 loop is CASNLHRGNYGYTF. DNA of the CDR3: TGTGCCAGTAACCTTCATCGAGGGAACTATGGCTACACCTTC.

Notes on this clonotype: A read error may be the cause here, since a much bigger clone is one base away. The rearrangement joins TRBV3-1 to TRBJ2-1, with 9 bases aligning to TRBD2. The CDR3 contains 16 residues. Germline values: CDR1 LGHDT, CDR2 YNNKEL (reference sequence). V lost 5 bases, J lost 8 bases, and 13 bases stayed unmatched. DNA for the CDR3: TGTGCCAGCAGCACCTTCGGCGGCGGGGGGGCGGATGAGCAGTTCTTC. The encoded protein is CASSTFGGGGADEQFF.

This clonotype was seen a handful of times. This rearrangement joins TRBV9 to TRBJ2-7, with 8 bases identical to TRBD1. Germline CDR1 is SGDLS and CDR2 is YYNGEE. The CDR3 is 15 amino acids. Trimming took 0 bases from V and 0 from J; bases not matched to a gene: 2. CDR3 nucleotides: TGTGCCAGCAGCGTAGGGGGACAGGTCTCCTACGAGCAGTACTTC. This translates into CASSVGGQVSYEQYF.

The rearrangement uses TRBV29-1 and TRBJ2-2, with D hard to call. The ends were cut back, 7 bases at V and 8 bases at J, with 11 bases in the middle. The CDR3 is 11 residues long. Germline values: CDR1 SQVTM, CDR2 ANQGSEA. This CDR3 is CSATTGGELFF. The CDR3 DNA reads as TGCAGCGCGACCACGGGTGGGGAGCTGTTTTTT.

This clonotype was observed at least ten times. The chain employs TRBV3-1 and TRBJ2-3; D uncertain. Between the trimmed V and J ends, which lost 1 base and 6 bases, there was a span of 17 bases. Per the germline V gene, CDR1 is LGHDT and CDR2 is YNNKEL (reference sequence). The CDR3 runs to 16 residues. CDR3 region: CASSQAKGRPIDTQYF. For the CDR3, the DNA is TGTGCCAGCAGCCAAGCGAAGGGCAGGCCCATCGATACGCAGTATTTT.

The rearrangement joins TRBV12-3 or TRBV12-4 to TRBJ2-1, with D perhaps TRBD2 (6 bases). Trimming removed 7 bases from V and 3 bases from J, with 13 bases in between. The CDR3 has 14 residues. CDR3: CASIRRGDYNEQFF. DNA of the CDR3: TGTGCCAGCATTAGGAGGGGCGACTACAATGAGCAGTTCTTC.

V and J are TRBV5-1 and TRBJ2-1; TRBD2 is a possible D gene (7 bases). With 0 bases removed from V and 2 bases from J, the gap between germline ends came to 15 bases. The CDR3 spans 17 residues. Germline assignment: CDR1 SGHRS and CDR2 YFSETQ. The CDR3 reads CASSLAPGGRTYNEQFF. The CDR3 nucleotides are TGCGCCAGCAGCTTGGCCCCGGGGGGCAGGACCTACAATGAGCAGTTCTTC. The complete variable domain, with remaining parts taken from reference TRBV5-1 and TRBJ2-1, reads KAGVTQTPRYLIKTRGQQVTLSCSPISGHRSVSWYQQTPGQGLQFLFEYFSETQRNKGNFPGRFSGRQFSNSRSEMNVSTLELGDSALYLCASSLAPGGRTYNEQFFGPGTRLTVL.

CDR3 coding DNA: TGTGCCAGCCTGGACAGGGATTTGAATGAGCAGTTCTTC. Residues: CASLDRDLNEQFF. The chain uses TRBV27 and TRBJ2-1; 8 bases match TRBD1. The CDR3 sequence is 13 residues long. Germline trimming cut 8 bases from V and 7 bases from J; bases unmatched to any gene: 7. Per the germline V gene, CDR1 is MNHEY and CDR2 is SMNVEV (reference sequence).

This clonotype was seen a few times. The chain couples TRBV7-2 to TRBJ2-6; D unresolved. V was trimmed by 3 bases and J by 0 bases, leaving 12 bases between them. Per the germline V gene, CDR1 is SGHTA and CDR2 is FQGNSA. This CDR3 has 17 residues. This chain's CDR3 is CASSFPSAVSGANVLTF. The CDR3 DNA reads TGTGCCAGCAGCTTCCCATCGGCGGTCTCTGGGGCCAACGTCCTGACTTTC.

This clonotype appeared a few times. The chain recombines TRBV5-8 with TRBJ2-4; the match to TRBD1 covers 10 bases. Germline V lookup: CDR1 SGHTS, CDR2 YDEGEE. The V and J ends lost 3 bases and 8 bases, in that order; junction bases with no gene match: 5. This CDR3 comprises 14 residues. CDR3 protein: CASSSGTGVDIQYF. CDR3 coding DNA: TGTGCCAGCAGCTCTGGGACAGGGGTGGACATTCAGTACTTC.

This clonotype has only one observation. This rearrangement joins TRBV7-8 to TRBJ1-3; D is ambiguous. V lost 1 base and J 0 bases, leaving 13 bases between the germline ends. Germline V CDR1 and CDR2: SGHVS, FQNEAQ. This CDR3 has 17 amino acids. The CDR3 coding sequence is TGTGCCAGCAGCTTAGATATCTTGGTATACTCTGGAAACACCATATATTTT. Translated: CASSLDILVYSGNTIYF.